This TCR beta chain was captured in a study of T cell changes during pregnancy in multiple sclerosis. This clone has only one observation. This CDR3 is 15 amino acids long. CDR1 and CDR2 (germline): LNHDA, SQIVND (reference sequence). V was clipped by 1 base and J by 3 bases, with 11 bases between them. TCRdb's table, derived via immunoSEQ multiplex PCR, lists solely in-frame clones and lacks some. The data show about 70,000 clones, around 90% seen once. This chain links TRBV19 with TRBJ2-3; D uncertain. The TCR sequence derives from a female donor in good health, enrolled as a control in a pregnancy study. Sequences were derived from peripheral blood, sampled in the second trimester of pregnancy. This CDR3 reads CASSIGQRRTDTQYF. As DNA, the CDR3 is TGTGCCAGTAGTATAGGGCAGCGCCGGACAGATACGCAGTATTTT.